The sample holds many counts of the clone carrying this T cell receptor (beta chain). The antigen is undetermined. This sample is drawn from a study of regulatory T cells in long-lasting Graves disease. Study-wide results and caveats: Tissue studied was limited to peripheral blood, excluding thyroid tissue.

V was clipped by 7 bases and J by 4 bases; unmatched bases: 10. The CDR3 contains 15 residues. Germline V gene sequence: CDR1 MNHNS, CDR2 SASEGT. The time point is: newly diagnosed GD, antithyroid drugs for less than 3 months. Researchers made the TCR library from RNA that was extracted from PBMCs. One endocrinology department in Xi'an, China, was where patients came from. Assembly of TCR beta libraries relied on iRepertoire HTBI primers together with Arm-PCR of CDR3 regions. In the original analysis: Samples collectively showed approximately 62 TRBV and 14 TRBJ segments. TCRdb re-analysed the multiplex PCR reads in MiXCR, keeping a single row per CDR3 protein. What appears here as the V and J calls and clone size reflects TCRdb's work, not the paper's. This sample carries about 560,000 distinct CDR3 sequences, roughly 15% of them seen once, and the ten largest clones take more than 10%. These data were likewise used in another study, on T cells in Graves' hyperthyroidism and ophthalmopathy. That report notes: The TCR CDR3 was amplified in a first-round RT-PCR using the HTBI primer set.

The sample consisted of peripheral blood mononuclear cells (PBMCs), taken at new diagnosis, from a patient treated with antithyroid drugs. This rearrangement joins TRBV6-1 to TRBJ1-2; 9 bases align to TRBD1. The source of this sequence is a man aged 18 to 29 with Graves disease. CDR3 DNA sequence: TGTGCCAGCAACATCAACCCGACAGGGGGCTATGGCTACACCTTC. Protein: CASNINPTGGYGYTF.